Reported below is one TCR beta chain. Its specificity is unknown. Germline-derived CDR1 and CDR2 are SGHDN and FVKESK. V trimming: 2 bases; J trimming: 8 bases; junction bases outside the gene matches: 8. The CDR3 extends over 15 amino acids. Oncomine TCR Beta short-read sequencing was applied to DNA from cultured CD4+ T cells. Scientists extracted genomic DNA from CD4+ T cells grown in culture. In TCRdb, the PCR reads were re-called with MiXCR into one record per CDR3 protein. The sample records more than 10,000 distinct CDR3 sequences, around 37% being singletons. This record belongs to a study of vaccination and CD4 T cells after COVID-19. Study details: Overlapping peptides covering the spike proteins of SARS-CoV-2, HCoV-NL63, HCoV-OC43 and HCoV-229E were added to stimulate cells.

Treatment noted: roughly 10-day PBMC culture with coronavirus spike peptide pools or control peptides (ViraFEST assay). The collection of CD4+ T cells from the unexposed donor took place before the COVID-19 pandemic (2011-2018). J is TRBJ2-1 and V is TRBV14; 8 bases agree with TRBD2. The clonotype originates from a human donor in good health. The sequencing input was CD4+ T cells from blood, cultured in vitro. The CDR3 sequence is CASSQPRGGRDEQFF. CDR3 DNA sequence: TGTGCCAGCAGCCAACCTCGGGGGGGCCGGGATGAGCAGTTCTTC. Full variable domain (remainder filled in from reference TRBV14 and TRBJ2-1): EAGVTQFPSHSVIEKGQTVTLRCDPISGHDNLYWYRRVMGKEIKFLLHFVKESKQDESGMPNNRFLAERTGGTYSTLKVQPAELEDSGVYFCASSQPRGGRDEQFFGPGTRLTVL.